Listed below are T cell receptor beta chains from one sample, sequenced in a study of T cell clusters in autoimmune cytopenias. After re-calling the multiplex PCR reads, TCRdb lists one entry per CDR3 protein, DNA absent. Its table records about 4,500 distinct CDR3 sequences. These same data were also listed under a study on T cell repertoires in aging, cancer and after chemotherapy.

Sequenced sample: peripheral blood. Source of these receptors: a human donor in good health. Both conserved end residues are part of each CDR3. A row's size may be missing; if present it is once, few, many or a size class.

cdr3_aa: CASSYGGLTYEQYF
clone_size: medium-sized
j_call: TRBJ2-7
v_call: TRBV6-5

cdr3_aa: CASSLQGTQYF
clone_size: .
j_call: TRBJ2-5
v_call: TRBV7-9

cdr3_aa: CASKVDGGNQRSTGYEQYF
clone_size: .
j_call: TRBJ2-7
v_call: TRBV6-4

cdr3_aa: CASSYSNGDTQYF
clone_size: medium-sized
j_call: TRBJ2-3
v_call: TRBV6-5

cdr3_aa: CASSLDPGDYELFF
clone_size: medium-sized
j_call: TRBJ2-2
v_call: TRBV11-2

cdr3_aa: CASSIWGTVQETQYF
clone_size: medium-sized
j_call: TRBJ2-5
v_call: TRBV19

cdr3_aa: CASSLGGQGFGHDQPQHF
clone_size: medium-sized
j_call: TRBJ1-5
v_call: TRBV19

cdr3_aa: CAWSWLGGRNEKLFF
clone_size: medium-sized
j_call: TRBJ1-4
v_call: TRBV30

cdr3_aa: CASSLEGVGGYTF
clone_size: .
j_call: TRBJ1-2
v_call: TRBV5-1

cdr3_aa: CASSLGTDTQYF
clone_size: .
j_call: TRBJ2-3
v_call: TRBV7-2

cdr3_aa: CASSLGLNNEKLFF
clone_size: medium-sized
j_call: TRBJ1-4
v_call: TRBV13

cdr3_aa: CASSLMLRSSGNTIYF
clone_size: .
j_call: TRBJ1-3
v_call: TRBV12-3/TRBV12-4

cdr3_aa: CASTATAGGNEQFF
clone_size: medium-sized
j_call: TRBJ2-1
v_call: TRBV6-1

cdr3_aa: CSVRSSGIVTDTQYF
clone_size: large
j_call: TRBJ2-3
v_call: TRBV29-1

cdr3_aa: CSVEPPREKLFF
clone_size: .
j_call: TRBJ1-4
v_call: TRBV29-1

cdr3_aa: CASRDRGQGGDEQFF
clone_size: medium-sized
j_call: TRBJ2-1
v_call: TRBV19

cdr3_aa: CASSEGTGNYNEQFF
clone_size: .
j_call: TRBJ2-1
v_call: TRBV6-4

cdr3_aa: CASSLQGVNGYTF
clone_size: .
j_call: TRBJ1-2
v_call: TRBV28

cdr3_aa: CASSGWTRRVRETQYF
clone_size: medium-sized
j_call: TRBJ2-5
v_call: TRBV6-1

cdr3_aa: CASMAGMNSPLHF
clone_size: medium-sized
j_call: TRBJ1-6
v_call: TRBV19

cdr3_aa: CASSRFPRGGVGETQYF
clone_size: medium-sized
j_call: TRBJ2-5
v_call: TRBV7-2

cdr3_aa: CASSLVAGGPVEQFF
clone_size: .
j_call: TRBJ2-1
v_call: TRBV11-3

cdr3_aa: CASSIGTGNTEAFF
clone_size: medium-sized
j_call: TRBJ1-1
v_call: TRBV19

cdr3_aa: CSAREVAGGPRERAQYF
clone_size: .
j_call: TRBJ2-3
v_call: TRBV20-1

cdr3_aa: CSARQGASSNYGYTF
clone_size: medium-sized
j_call: TRBJ1-2
v_call: TRBV29-1

cdr3_aa: CASSLRTGLNEQFF
clone_size: medium-sized
j_call: TRBJ2-1
v_call: TRBV19

cdr3_aa: CATRVALHNEQFF
clone_size: medium-sized
j_call: TRBJ2-1
v_call: TRBV10-3

cdr3_aa: CASSPNRFGGNTIYF
clone_size: medium-sized
j_call: TRBJ1-3
v_call: TRBV7-9

cdr3_aa: CASSLRQGLEGGNQPQHF
clone_size: .
j_call: TRBJ1-5
v_call: TRBV12-3/TRBV12-4

cdr3_aa: CATSRGPSGTYNEQFF
clone_size: .
j_call: TRBJ2-1
v_call: TRBV15

cdr3_aa: CSARKPGQEFPFSGNTIYF
clone_size: .
j_call: TRBJ1-3
v_call: TRBV20-1

cdr3_aa: CASSLVGGGRTGELFF
clone_size: medium-sized
j_call: TRBJ2-2
v_call: TRBV12-3/TRBV12-4

cdr3_aa: CASSEVGGAPSPLHF
clone_size: medium-sized
j_call: TRBJ1-6
v_call: TRBV6-1

cdr3_aa: CASSDSGATRTDTQYF
clone_size: medium-sized
j_call: TRBJ2-3
v_call: TRBV6-4

cdr3_aa: CASSWGGNSDSPLHF
clone_size: medium-sized
j_call: TRBJ1-6
v_call: TRBV27

cdr3_aa: CASSGAWAKNIQYF
clone_size: medium-sized
j_call: TRBJ2-4
v_call: TRBV19

cdr3_aa: CASSLAGVTQYF
clone_size: medium-sized
j_call: TRBJ2-3
v_call: TRBV7-9

cdr3_aa: CASSQERTGPNQPQHF
clone_size: .
j_call: TRBJ1-5
v_call: TRBV7-9

cdr3_aa: CASSSPHAEAFF
clone_size: .
j_call: TRBJ1-1
v_call: TRBV5-1

cdr3_aa: CASPGQGGNQPQHF
clone_size: medium-sized
j_call: TRBJ1-5
v_call: TRBV27